This T cell receptor beta chain came from a study of metastatic and nonmetastatic thyroid tumors. Overall study: Samples came from malignant and benign thyroid patients, and repertoires were compared across blood and tumor or nodule tissue.

Findings and caveats of the study: Malignant thyroid tumors reportedly had TCR beta diversity that was significantly higher than in benign nodules, in blood and tumor.

The authors' processing: What underpinned the distant-metastasis classifier for papillary thyroid cancer was the set of CDR3 differences across clinicopathological groups. TCRdb re-called clones via MiXCR from the PCR reads. The V and J calls were not made by the authors but by TCRdb's processing. This table holds roughly 34,000 clones, roughly 22% found once. Before thyroid surgery, none of the patients had received any treatment. The CDR3 runs to 13 residues. V gave up 10 bases and J gave up 4 bases, with 17 bases separating them. Germline V lookup: CDR1 MNHNS, CDR2 SASEGT. This clone was found a few times. Antigen: not known.

The TCR sequence derives from a male donor with papillary thyroid cancer or a benign thyroid nodule (not recorded which). Some clones in this sample may be carry-over from other donors' samples. The rearrangement joins TRBV6-1 to TRBJ2-7; no clear D. Sequenced material: tumor tissue. The CDR3: CAIRIALTYEQYF. The DNA for the CDR3 is TGTGCCATCAGAATTGCACTGACTTACGAGCAGTACTTC.